Detailed here is one T cell receptor beta chain. This specimen belongs to a study of blood T cell repertoires in COVID-19. For the study at large: Samples came from the United States, Italy and Spain, spanning acute and convalescent COVID-19. The cDNA or gDNA used as material had been derived from T cells, B-cell-depleted T cells, or PBMCs.

The CDR3 totals 15 residues. Germline values: CDR1 LGHDT, CDR2 YNNKEL (reference sequence). With 6 bases clipped from V and 3 bases from J, the junction kept 5 bases outside the gene matches. As handled by the study authors: Quantification of nucleated cells was approximated via reference gene primer amplification. The data were produced by immunoSEQ multiplex PCR, yet TCRdb's version contains in-frame clones alone and is incomplete. The DNA gave D and trimming, while V, J and clone size come from that table. In the table there are approximately 150,000 clones, approximately 86% of which are singletons.

The receptor comes from an older woman who had recovered from COVID-19. The chain couples TRBV3-1 (or the pseudogene TRBV3-2) to TRBJ2-2, with 9 nucleotides matching TRBD2. Sequenced input: peripheral blood. This chain's CDR3 is CASSLSGGYTGELFF. The DNA for the CDR3 is TGTGCCAGCAGTTTAAGCGGGGGGTACACCGGGGAGCTGTTTTTT.